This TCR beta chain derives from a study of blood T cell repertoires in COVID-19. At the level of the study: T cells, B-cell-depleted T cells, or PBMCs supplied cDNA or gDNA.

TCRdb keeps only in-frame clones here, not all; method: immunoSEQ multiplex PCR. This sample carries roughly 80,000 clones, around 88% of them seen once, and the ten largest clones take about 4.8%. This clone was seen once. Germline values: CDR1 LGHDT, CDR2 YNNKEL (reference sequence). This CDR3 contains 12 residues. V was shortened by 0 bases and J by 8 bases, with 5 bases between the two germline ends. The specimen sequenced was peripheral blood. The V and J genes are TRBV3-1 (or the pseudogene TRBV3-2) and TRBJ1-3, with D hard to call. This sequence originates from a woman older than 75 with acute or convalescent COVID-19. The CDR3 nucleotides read TGTGCCAGCAGCCAAGAATTAGACACCATATATTTT. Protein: CASSQELDTIYF.